This T cell receptor beta chain derives from a study of shared clonotypes between healthy human individuals. Investigators spread the genomic DNA of each subset evenly over several immunoSEQ plates. Libraries were prepared by immunoSEQ multiplex PCR; TCRdb keeps only in-frame clonotypes and omits some of them. This table holds millions of clones, about 93% found once. Terminally differentiated effector memory CD45RA+ cells were excluded by CCR7 positive selection of CD45RO-negative cells. J gave up 4 bases and V 3 bases, and 4 bases lay outside the gene matches. The CDR3 has 15 amino acids. Germline loops: CDR1 KGHSH, CDR2 LQKENI.

The chain recombines TRBV18 with TRBJ2-1, with 9 bases identical to TRBD2. The specimen was naive CD8+ T cells from PBMCs. The clonotype was recovered from a man aged 18 to 29 in good health. Some clones in this sample may be carry-over from other donors' samples. CDR3 bases: TGTGCCAGCTCACCCACTAGCGGGCTTTACAATGAGCAGTTCTTC. The encoded protein is CASSPTSGLYNEQFF.